A single sample is the source of the 30 T cell receptor beta chains below, sequenced in a study of shared clonotypes between healthy human individuals. TCRdb's table, derived via immunoSEQ multiplex PCR, lists solely in-frame clones and lacks some. Seen here are 2 million to 2.5 million clones, around 95% observed once, and the top ten hold less than 0.15%. The sequencing sample was made of naive CD4+ T cells sorted from blood. Subset indicated: CD45RA+ positively selected. These receptors came from a man aged 18-30 years in good health.

J is TRBJ2-5 and V is TRBV7-9, with 10 bases aligning to TRBD2. J was trimmed by 2 bases and V by 7 bases; bases with no gene match: 7. This CDR3 has 15 residues. From germline, CDR1 is SEHNR and CDR2 FQNEAQ (reference sequence). This chain's CDR3 is CASTPSAGGQETQYF. DNA of the CDR3: TGTGCCAGCACCCCTTCAGCGGGAGGGCAAGAGACCCAGTACTTC. The variable domain in full, completed from reference TRBV7-9 and TRBJ2-5, reads DTGVSQNPRHKITKRGQNVTFRCDPISEHNRLYWYRQTLGQGPEFLTYFQNEAQLEKSRLLSDRFSAERPKGSFSTLEIQRTEQGDSAMYLCASTPSAGGQETQYFGPGTRLLVL.

The chain combines TRBV5-4 with TRBJ1-6; 12 bases agree with TRBD1. The CDR3 totals 16 residues. V dropped 0 bases and J dropped 9; count of bases not matched to a gene: 4. The V gene's germline CDR1 is SGHNT and CDR2 YYREEE (reference sequence). CDR3 in DNA: TGTGCCAGCAGCTTGGGGGGACAGGGGGCAGGTTCACCCCTCCACTTT. It yields the protein CASSLGGQGAGSPLHF.

This rearrangement joins TRBV28 to TRBJ2-1; 8 positions match TRBD2. The length of the CDR3 is 16 residues. The ends lost 2 bases at V and 9 bases at J; junction bases unmatched: 12. Germline loops: CDR1 MDHEN, CDR2 SYDVKM. For the CDR3, the DNA is TGTGCCAGCAGTTTAAAGGGACGGGGGGGATACCGTGAGCAGTTCTTC. Translated: CASSLKGRGGYREQFF.

This clone occurred once. The V and J genes are TRBV6-1 and TRBJ1-1; no firm D call. V lost 0 bases and J lost 0, with 8 bases in between. Germline lookup yields CDR1 MNHNS and CDR2 SASEGT. This CDR3 is built from 15 residues. This chain's CDR3 is CASSEAAGVNTEAFF. The DNA of the CDR3 is TGTGCCAGCAGTGAAGCAGCAGGAGTGAACACTGAAGCTTTCTTT.

This clone was seen a single time. The chain uses TRBV18 and TRBJ1-5, with D unresolved. Deletions cut 3 bases from V and 6 bases from J, with 15 bases between. CDR3 length: 15 amino acids. Germline-derived CDR1 and CDR2 are KGHSH and LQKENI. CDR3 sequence: CASSPEPGMVQPQHF. The CDR3 coding sequence is TGTGCCAGCTCACCTGAACCGGGGATGGTTCAGCCCCAGCATTTT.

This rearrangement joins TRBV27 to TRBJ2-1, with 9 bases matching TRBD2. V lost 4 bases, J lost 7 bases, and 11 bases stayed unmatched. The CDR3 runs 16 residues. Germline-derived CDR1 and CDR2 are MNHEY and SMNVEV (reference sequence). The CDR3 DNA follows: TGTGCCAGCAGTTCCGGGGTAGCGGGAGTTAGGAATGAGCAGTTCTTC. Translating gives CASSSGVAGVRNEQFF.

The chain carries TRBV18 and TRBJ1-6; D is ambiguous. This CDR3 has 12 amino acids. The V end lost 6 bases, the J end lost 2 bases, and 2 bases lay between the germline ends. Germline loops: CDR1 KGHSH, CDR2 LQKENI. The CDR3 is CASSAYNSPLHF. The CDR3 coding sequence is TGTGCCAGCTCGGCCTATAATTCACCCCTCCACTTT.

This clone was seen once. The gene calls are TRBV5-1 and TRBJ2-5; D may be TRBD1 or TRBD2 (5 bases each). CDR1 is SGHRS, CDR2 YFSETQ, per germline. There are 17 residues in the CDR3. Trimming stripped 2 bases from V and 5 bases from J, with 22 bases between. This CDR3 is CASSFRGLTPSVETQYF. In DNA form, the CDR3 reads TGCGCCAGCAGCTTCCGGGGCCTTACCCCCTCGGTGGAGACCCAGTACTTC.

The chain has TRBV18 and TRBJ1-1; unclear D gene. This CDR3 has 12 amino acids. Germline CDR1 KGHSH, CDR2 LQKENI. V lost 0 bases and J lost 10, with 9 bases in between. CDR3 sequence reads: CASSPPGVGAFF. The CDR3 nucleotides are TGTGCCAGCTCACCACCGGGTGTGGGAGCTTTCTTT.

This rearrangement joins TRBV25-1 to TRBJ2-7, with TRBD1 as a possible D gene (6 bases). The CDR3 has 14 residues. The V end lost 3 bases, the J end lost 0 bases, and 9 bases lay between the germline ends. Germline lookup yields CDR1 MGHDK and CDR2 SYGVNS. The CDR3 reads CASSDLQGSYEQYF. DNA for the CDR3: TGTGCCAGCAGTGATTTACAGGGCTCCTACGAGCAGTACTTC.

The V gene is TRBV19, the J gene TRBJ1-5; tentative D call: TRBD1 (6 bases). The germline V gene encodes CDR1 LNHDA and CDR2 SQIVND (reference sequence). This CDR3 is 13 amino acids long. The CDR3 loop is CGGPGASNQPQHF. The CDR3 DNA sequence: TGTGGCGGACCAGGGGCTAGCAATCAGCCCCAGCATTTT.

The rearrangement links TRBV30 to TRBJ2-1; TRBD1 aligns across 8 bases. This CDR3 has 11 residues. V shed 5 bases and J 6 bases; nucleotides not matched to a gene: 0. Germline assignment: CDR1 GTSNPN and CDR2 SVGIG (reference sequence). The CDR3 nucleotides read TGTGCCTGGGGGACAGGCAATGAGCAGTTCTTC. Protein product: CAWGTGNEQFF.

The V gene is TRBV5-5, the J gene TRBJ1-5, with TRBD1 matching over 7 bases. V shed 0 bases, J shed 1 base, and the junction held 4 bases outside the gene matches. This CDR3 spans 16 amino acids. Germline CDR1 reads SGHKS; CDR2 reads YYEKEE (reference sequence). CDR3 loop: CASSLAWTGSNQPQHF. CDR3 coding DNA: TGTGCCAGCAGCTTGGCCTGGACAGGCAGCAATCAGCCCCAGCATTTT.

This chain uses TRBV11-2 with TRBJ2-2; D is ambiguous. The CDR3 consists of 12 residues. Trimming took off 2 bases at V and 7 bases at J, with 5 bases between the two ends. Germline V gene lookup returns CDR1 SGHAT and CDR2 FQNNGV. CDR3 sequence: CASSLLLGELFF. CDR3 nucleotides: TGTGCCAGCAGCTTATTACTCGGGGAGCTGTTTTTT.

V usage is TRBV4-3 and J usage is TRBJ2-1, with D uncertain. CDR1 LGHNA and CDR2 YSLEER come from the germline V gene. This CDR3 contains 15 residues. Deletions cut 4 bases from V and 6 bases from J, with 16 bases between. In DNA form, the CDR3 reads TGCGCCAGCAGCCGTGAAGCGACCGTTCGCAATGAGCAGTTCTTC. This encodes CASSREATVRNEQFF.

CDR3 protein: CASRQQGTNSPLHF. CDR3 DNA sequence: TGTGCCAGCAGGCAACAGGGGACCAATTCACCCCTCCACTTT. The chain joins TRBV6-1 to TRBJ1-6, with 7 positions matching TRBD1. The CDR3 loop spans 14 amino acids. After removal of 6 bases from V and 7 bases from J, the junction contained 6 bases not matched to a gene. Germline CDR1 reads MNHNS; CDR2 reads SASEGT.

The CDR3 loop is CASGPVMGGAYNEQFF. Written as DNA, the CDR3 is TGTGCCAGCGGACCAGTTATGGGGGGGGCCTACAATGAGCAGTTCTTC. This chain joins TRBV11-2 and TRBJ2-1, with TRBD2 identical over 7 bases. This CDR3 is built from 16 residues. With 8 bases clipped from V and 2 bases from J, the junction kept 12 bases outside the gene matches. Germline CDR1 reads SGHAT; CDR2 reads FQNNGV.

The chain uses TRBV7-9 and TRBJ2-3; 8 bases map to TRBD2. V dropped 2 bases and J dropped 6; count of bases not matched to a gene: 7. Looked up from germline, CDR1 is SEHNR and CDR2 is FQNEAQ (reference sequence). The CDR3 has 15 amino acids. The CDR3 reads CASSLQVAGTDTQYF. DNA for the CDR3: TGTGCCAGCAGCTTACAGGTAGCGGGAACGGATACGCAGTATTTT.

The V call is TRBV5-4, the J call TRBJ1-2; TRBD1 matches 7 bases. J gave up 7 bases and V 2 bases, and 8 bases lay outside the gene matches. The CDR3 is 14 residues long. Germline CDR1 SGHNT, CDR2 YYREEE (reference sequence). The CDR3 DNA reads as TGTGCCAGCAGCTTAGCCCAAGGGGGCATTGGCTACACCTTC. Protein product: CASSLAQGGIGYTF.

The chain has TRBV19 and TRBJ1-4, with D tentatively TRBD1 (5 bases). Germline V lookup: CDR1 LNHDA, CDR2 SQIVND (reference sequence). The CDR3 has 13 residues. V lost 3 bases and J lost 5, with 7 bases in between. The CDR3 DNA follows: TGTGCCAGTAGTATCGGGGCCAATGAAAAACTGTTTTTT. Translation gives CASSIGANEKLFF.

V usage is TRBV30 and J usage is TRBJ2-3; 8 bases map to TRBD2. The CDR3 has 14 amino acids. Trimming removed 5 bases from V and 1 base from J; junction bases left unmatched: 5. CDR1 and CDR2 from the germline V gene are GTSNPN and SVGIG (reference sequence). The CDR3 sequence is CAWVPGLGTDTQYF. In DNA form, the CDR3 reads TGTGCCTGGGTGCCGGGACTAGGCACAGATACGCAGTATTTT.

The chain couples TRBV21-1 to TRBJ1-2; the DNA was not used to check the table's D call, TRBD1. TRBV21-1 is described as a pseudogene. The CDR3 is 18 residues long. The CDR3 reads CASSKVLGQGKGRYGYTF. CDR3 DNA sequence: TGTGCCAGCAGCAAAGTGCTGGGACAGGGGAAAGGGCGCTATGGCTACACCTTC.

DNA of the CDR3: TGTGCCAGCAGTCGACAGGGGCGCACAGATACGCAGTATTTT. As protein: CASSRQGRTDTQYF. This chain links TRBV28 with TRBJ2-3, with 8 bases identical to TRBD1. Germline CDR1 and CDR2: MDHEN and SYDVKM. The CDR3 has 14 residues. The trim removed 5 bases at V and 1 base at J, leaving 2 bases unmatched.

J is TRBJ2-2 and V is TRBV19, with D maybe TRBD1 (5 bases). This CDR3 is 15 amino acids long. Germline lookup yields CDR1 LNHDA and CDR2 SQIVND (reference sequence). V dropped 5 bases and J dropped 5 bases, with 15 bases sitting between them. The CDR3, as DNA: TGTGCCAGTAGTGTCTGGGGCCCTAATACCGGGGAGCTGTTTTTT. Its translation: CASSVWGPNTGELFF.

Concerning this clone: The same CDR3 also results from other DNA sequences found in this sample. V usage is TRBV27 and J usage is TRBJ2-7; 9 positions match TRBD1. The germline CDR1 and CDR2 sequences are MNHEY and SMNVEV (reference sequence). CDR3 length equals 13 residues. The junction had 3 bases not matched to a gene; V was cut back by 6 bases and J by 3 bases. Here the CDR3 DNA reads TGTGCCAGCAGCCCGGGACAGGGCTACGAGCAGTACTTC. It yields the protein CASSPGQGYEQYF.

The chain combines TRBV10-3 with TRBJ2-6, with TRBD1 matching over 8 bases. The CDR3 covers 14 residues. The junction had 4 bases not matched to a gene; V was cut back by 6 bases and J by 6 bases. Germline CDR1 is ENHRY and CDR2 is SYGVKD. The CDR3 bases are TGTGCCATCAGGGGGACAGGCGAGGCCAACGTCCTGACTTTC. Translated: CAIRGTGEANVLTF.

This chain joins TRBV2 and TRBJ2-1; the match to TRBD2 covers 10 bases. The ends lost 6 bases at V and 5 bases at J; junction bases unmatched: 7. The CDR3 totals 15 residues. Germline CDR1 and CDR2: SNHLY and FYNNEI. The CDR3 spells CASRRLAGVDNEQFF. The CDR3, as DNA: TGTGCCAGCAGAAGGCTAGCGGGAGTGGACAATGAGCAGTTCTTC.

The chain combines TRBV11-2 with TRBJ2-3, with 8 bases aligning to TRBD1. This CDR3 contains 15 residues. The V gene's germline CDR1 is SGHAT and CDR2 FQNNGV. Trimming removed 5 bases from V and 5 bases from J; junction bases left unmatched: 9. The CDR3 bases are TGTGCCAGCAGCAGCCGGGACAGGCTTCTAGATACGCAGTATTTT. Its protein product is CASSSRDRLLDTQYF.

The V and J genes are TRBV6-5 and TRBJ2-5; no firm D call. The germline CDR1 and CDR2 sequences are MNHEY and SVGAGI. The CDR3 contains 15 residues. V lost 6 bases and J lost 2, with 16 bases in between. The CDR3: CASRRKLIPQETQYF. CDR3 DNA: TGTGCCAGCAGACGTAAGCTTATTCCGCAAGAGACCCAGTACTTC.

This chain joins TRBV6-6 and TRBJ2-5; D perhaps matches TRBD1 (6 bases). Germline assignment: CDR1 MNHNY and CDR2 SVGAGI (reference sequence). Trimming shortened V by 2 bases and J by 0 bases, and 7 bases separated the two germline ends. The CDR3 has 14 residues. CDR3 loop: CASSYGGYQETQYF. As DNA, the CDR3 is TGTGCCAGCAGTTACGGGGGCTACCAAGAGACCCAGTACTTC.